Below, 22 T cell receptor beta chains from the same sample are listed, as sequenced in a study of response to subunit inactivated influenza vaccine (dated by TCRdb to 2017 to 2018). The library was prepared using RT-PCR. TCRdb names Illumina HiSeq 2500 as the instrument used. TCRdb reworked the public reads: Q25 trimming with fastp, MiXCR clone assembly, productive beta chains retained. A single entry per CDR3 protein holds the most common genes and DNA from its merged rows. Within this sample are about 520,000 distinct CDR3 sequences, with less than 7.5% of them counted one time only. Under 15% of the sample is in the top ten clones. The material was PBMCs from blood, obtained less than 30 months after vaccination. These receptors originate from a man between 50 and 70 years old who received an inactivated influenza vaccine. Donor details come from another sample of the same person, matched by shared clones.

Regarding this clonotype: Relative to the germline gene, one junction end is altered; a read error may explain this. V gene TRBV20-1 combines with J gene TRBJ2-2, with 7 bases identical to TRBD1. In germline, CDR1 is DFQATT, CDR2 SNEGSKA (reference sequence). CDR3 size: 15 residues. CDR3 region: CSASGGWATAGELVF. DNA for the CDR3: TGCAGTGCATCAGGGGGTTGGGCGACCGCCGGGGAGCTGGTTTTT.

This clonotype was counted a few times. The CDR3 region is CASLNRGSNQPQHF. Here the CDR3 DNA reads TGTGCCAGTCTTAACAGGGGTAGCAATCAGCCCCAGCATTTT. The chain is built from TRBV12-3 or TRBV12-4 and TRBJ1-5; 7 positions match TRBD1. With V trimmed by 9 bases and J by 0 bases, 5 bases remained unmatched. The CDR3 contains 14 residues.

This clonotype has just a few counts. J is TRBJ2-6 and V is TRBV9, with D possibly being TRBD2 (6 bases). The CDR3 is made up of 17 amino acids. V was clipped by 4 bases and J by 1 base, with 15 bases between them. CDR1 and CDR2 from the germline V gene are SGDLS and YYNGEE. The CDR3 nucleotides read TGTGCCAGCAGCCTCGAGGCGGGGCAATCTGGGGCCAACGTCCTGACTTTC. Translated: CASSLEAGQSGANVLTF.

This clonotype was counted a few times. The chain uses TRBV20-1 and TRBJ2-3; 12 bases map to TRBD2. The CDR3 is 15 amino acids. Per the germline V gene, CDR1 is DFQATT and CDR2 is SNEGSKA (reference sequence). The trim removed 3 bases at V and 1 base at J, leaving 2 bases unmatched. The CDR3 sequence is CSARPSGRGTDTQYF. The CDR3 DNA sequence: TGCAGTGCTAGGCCTAGCGGGAGGGGCACAGATACGCAGTATTTT.

This clonotype was found a few times. The CDR3 here is CASSNTGGGETQYF. The CDR3 DNA reads TGCGCCAGCTCGAATACAGGGGGCGGAGAGACCCAGTACTTC. This rearrangement joins TRBV5-1 to TRBJ2-5, with 9 bases aligning to TRBD1. CDR1 and CDR2 from the germline V gene are SGHRS and YFSETQ. This CDR3 is 14 amino acids long. Losses at the gene ends were 7 bases for V and 4 bases for J; bases not matched to a gene: 8.

This clonotype was picked up many times. The V call is TRBV5-1, the J call TRBJ2-7; possible D gene TRBD1, 5 bases. In germline, CDR1 is SGHRS, CDR2 YFSETQ. This CDR3 has 14 residues. Trimming left V 5 bases short and J 0 bases short, with 12 bases between. CDR3 in DNA: TGCGCCAGCAGGATGACAGAGAGCTCCTACGAGCAGTACTTC. Amino acid sequence: CASRMTESSYEQYF. Filled out from reference TRBV5-1 and TRBJ2-7, the complete variable domain reads KAGVTQTPRYLIKTRGQQVTLSCSPISGHRSVSWYQQTPGQGLQFLFEYFSETQRNKGNFPGRFSGRQFSNSRSEMNVSTLELGDSALYLCASRMTESSYEQYFGPGTRLTVT.

The chain is built from TRBV5-1 and TRBJ2-7; D remains unclear. Trimming removed 0 bases from V and 4 bases from J, with 14 bases in between. Germline V CDR1 and CDR2: SGHRS, YFSETQ. The CDR3 extends over 15 amino acids. The CDR3, as DNA: TGCGCCAGCAGCTTGGTGGTGGGTGGAATATACGAGCAGTACTTC. Its translation is CASSLVVGGIYEQYF.

The J gene is TRBJ1-5, the V gene TRBV20-1, with a weak D call TRBD1 (6 bases). CDR3 size: 14 residues. CDR1 is DFQATT, CDR2 SNEGSKA, per germline (reference sequence). The V gene lost 5 bases and the J gene lost 4 bases, with 15 bases spanning the gap. Here the CDR3 DNA reads TGCAGTGCTCTCCCGGCAGGGGAGAATCAGCCCCAGCATTTT. Translating gives CSALPAGENQPQHF.

This clonotype was observed a handful of times. The chain uses TRBV11-2 and TRBJ2-1, with D possibly matching TRBD1 (5 bases). V was cut by 5 bases and J by 3 bases, with 11 bases left in between. CDR1 is SGHAT, CDR2 FQNNGV, per germline. The CDR3 runs to 14 residues. The CDR3 DNA sequence: TGTGCCAGCAGCCCGTTCAGGGACTACAATGAGCAGTTCTTC. It translates to CASSPFRDYNEQFF.

This clonotype was detected only a few times. V usage is TRBV27 and J usage is TRBJ2-7, with a weak D call TRBD1 (5 bases). The CDR3 has 15 amino acids. Per germline, CDR1 MNHEY and CDR2 SMNVEV (reference sequence). Trimming cost V 4 bases and J 4 bases, with 17 bases left between them. This CDR3 is CASSSPGQGFYEQYF. The CDR3 DNA reads TGTGCCAGCAGTTCCCCCGGGCAGGGTTTTTACGAGCAGTACTTC.

The chain uses TRBV5-6 and TRBJ2-7, with 13 bases lining up with TRBD2. V shed 3 bases and J 3 bases; nucleotides not matched to a gene: 3. CDR1 is SGHDT, CDR2 YYEEEE, per germline. This CDR3 has 15 amino acids. DNA for the CDR3: TGTGCCAGCAGCTGGGGACTAGCGGGATACTACGAGCAGTACTTC. This gives the protein CASSWGLAGYYEQYF.

This clonotype was counted many times. CDR3 nucleotides: TGTGCCAGCAGTTTCAGGACGTACGAGCAGTACTTC. Translated: CASSFRTYEQYF. This chain links TRBV28 with TRBJ2-7; D gene unclear. Germline V gene lookup returns CDR1 MDHEN and CDR2 SYDVKM. The ends were cut back, 3 bases at V and 4 bases at J, with 7 bases in the middle. The CDR3 runs 12 residues. The variable domain in full, with the rest retrieved from reference TRBV28 and TRBJ2-7, is DVKVTQSSRYLVKRTGEKVFLECVQDMDHENMFWYRQDPGLGLRLIYFSYDVKMKEKGDIPEGYSVSREKKERFSLILESASTNQTSMYLCASSFRTYEQYFGPGTRLTVT.

There are a few counts of this clonotype. This CDR3 fails to terminate in the conserved phenylalanine or tryptophan, so it likely reflects a read error. The V call is TRBV4-2, the J call TRBJ2-5; a weak D match, TRBD1 (6 bases). This CDR3 contains 14 residues. Trimming cost V 1 base and J 10 bases, with 16 bases left between them. CDR1 is LGHNA and CDR2 is YNFKEQ in the germline V gene. The CDR3 DNA is TGTGCCAGCAGCCAAGGGGACACCTTCAATTACCAGTACCTC. Protein sequence: CASSQGDTFNYQYL.

V is TRBV4-3 and J is TRBJ1-1; D remains ambiguous. The ends were cut back, 0 bases at V and 6 bases at J, with 14 bases in the middle. Germline CDR1 and CDR2: LGHNA and YSLEER. The CDR3 is 15 residues long. In nucleotides, the CDR3 is TGCGCCAGCAGCCAAGATCCGACAATGGGATCTGAAGCTTTCTTT. Its protein is CASSQDPTMGSEAFF.

This clonotype was observed a few times. The chain combines TRBV12-3 or TRBV12-4 with TRBJ2-7, with a weak D call TRBD2 (6 bases). There are 15 residues in the CDR3. Trimming pared 3 bases from V and 2 bases from J, leaving 14 bases between. The CDR3 DNA sequence: TGTGCCAGCAGTTTGTCGGGAGACTTACCCTACGAGCAGTACTTC. This encodes CASSLSGDLPYEQYF.

This clonotype was detected many times. The chain is built from TRBV9 and TRBJ1-5; no clear D. The V end was cut by 3 bases, the J end by 7 bases, with 11 bases between. Germline loops: CDR1 SGDLS, CDR2 YYNGEE. CDR3 length equals 13 residues. In DNA form, the CDR3 reads TGTGCCAGCAGCGGGTTTCCTGGACAGCCCCAGCATTTT. It specifies CASSGFPGQPQHF.

Many counts were recorded for this clonotype. With a much larger clone just one base away, this may be a read error. This chain connects TRBV20-1 to TRBJ1-5; the D is unclear. V was cut by 0 bases and J by 1 base, with 1 base left in between. This CDR3 is built from 12 residues. Germline CDR1 reads DFQATT; CDR2 reads SNEGSKA (reference sequence). CDR3 sequence: CSARESNQPQHF. CDR3 nucleotides: TGCAGTGCTAGAGAAAGCAATCAGCCCCAGCATTTT.

At least ten counts were recorded for this clonotype. The chain couples TRBV20-1 to TRBJ2-1; TRBD2 agrees at 15 bases. V was clipped by 0 bases and J by 6 bases; unmatched bases: 9. Germline CDR1 and CDR2: DFQATT and SNEGSKA (reference sequence). The CDR3 is made up of 18 amino acids. In nucleotides, the CDR3 is TGCAGTGCTAGAGATCTCAGGACTAGCGGGAGGGTAGCCAATGAGCAGTTCTTC. This gives the protein CSARDLRTSGRVANEQFF.

The table lists this clonotype with a few counts. V and J are TRBV4-3 and TRBJ1-2, with 7 positions matching TRBD1. CDR3 length equals 16 residues. CDR1 is LGHNA and CDR2 is YSLEER in the germline V gene. Losses at the gene ends were 1 base for V and 4 bases for J; bases not matched to a gene: 9. The CDR3 loop is CASSQVTGATGYGYTF. As DNA, the CDR3 is TGCGCCAGCAGCCAAGTAACAGGGGCCACCGGCTATGGCTACACCTTC.

This clonotype has more than one count but fewer than ten. CDR3 DNA: TGCGCCAGCCAGGGGGCGCCGGGGCAGCCCCAGCATTTT. It is translated as CASQGAPGQPQHF. V gene TRBV4-1 combines with J gene TRBJ1-5; 8 nucleotides match TRBD1. V shed 8 bases, J shed 7 bases, and the junction held 7 bases outside the gene matches. The CDR3 contains 13 residues. From germline, CDR1 is MGHRA and CDR2 YSYEKL.

The rearrangement links TRBV12-3 or TRBV12-4 to TRBJ2-6, with 7 positions matching TRBD2. The trim removed 3 bases at V and 0 bases at J, leaving 17 bases unmatched. This CDR3 is 21 amino acids long. DNA for the CDR3: TGTGCCAGCAGTTTTAGCGGGTCGATGATCAGCGCCGGCTCTGGGGCCAACGTCCTGACTTTC. Protein: CASSFSGSMISAGSGANVLTF.

The genes are TRBV3-1 and TRBJ2-7; D ambiguous. The V end was cut by 4 bases, the J end by 0 bases, with 19 bases between. Germline CDR1 reads LGHDT; CDR2 reads YNNKEL (reference sequence). This CDR3 contains 17 residues. CDR3 residues: CASSPTTDPRSSYEQYF. The CDR3 coding sequence is TGTGCCAGCAGCCCAACCACGGACCCTCGGAGCTCCTACGAGCAGTACTTC.